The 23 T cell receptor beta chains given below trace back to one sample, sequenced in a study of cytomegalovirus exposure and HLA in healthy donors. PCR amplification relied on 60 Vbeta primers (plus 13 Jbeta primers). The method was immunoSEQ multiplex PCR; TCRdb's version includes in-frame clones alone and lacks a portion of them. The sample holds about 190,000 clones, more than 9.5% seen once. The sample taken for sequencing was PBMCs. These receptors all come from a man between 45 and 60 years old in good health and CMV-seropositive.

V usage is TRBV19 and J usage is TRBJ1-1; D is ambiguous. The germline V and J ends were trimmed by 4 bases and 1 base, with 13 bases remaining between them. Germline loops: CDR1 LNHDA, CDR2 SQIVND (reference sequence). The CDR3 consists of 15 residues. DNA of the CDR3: TGTGCCAGTAGTACCGTTACAGAAAGGAACACTGAAGCTTTCTTT. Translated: CASSTVTERNTEAFF.

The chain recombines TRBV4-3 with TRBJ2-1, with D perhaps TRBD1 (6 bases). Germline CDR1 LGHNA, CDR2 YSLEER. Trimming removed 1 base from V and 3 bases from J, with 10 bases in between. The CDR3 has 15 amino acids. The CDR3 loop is CASSQVGRGYNEQFF. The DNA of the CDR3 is TGCGCCAGCAGCCAAGTTGGCAGGGGCTACAATGAGCAGTTCTTC.

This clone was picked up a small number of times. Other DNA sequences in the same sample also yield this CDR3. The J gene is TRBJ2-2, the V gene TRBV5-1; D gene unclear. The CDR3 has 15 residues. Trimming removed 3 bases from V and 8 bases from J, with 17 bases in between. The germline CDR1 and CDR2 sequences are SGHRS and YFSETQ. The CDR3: CASSYSGLQGGELFF. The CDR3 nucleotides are TGCGCCAGCAGCTACTCCGGGTTACAAGGAGGGGAGCTGTTTTTT.

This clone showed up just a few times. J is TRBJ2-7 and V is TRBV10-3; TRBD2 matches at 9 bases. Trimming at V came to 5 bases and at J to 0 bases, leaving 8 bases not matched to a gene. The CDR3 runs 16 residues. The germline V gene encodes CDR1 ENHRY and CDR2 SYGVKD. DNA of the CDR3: TGTGCCATCAGTTCCTCTAGCGGGGTAAGCTCCTACGAGCAGTACTTC. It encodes CAISSSSGVSSYEQYF.

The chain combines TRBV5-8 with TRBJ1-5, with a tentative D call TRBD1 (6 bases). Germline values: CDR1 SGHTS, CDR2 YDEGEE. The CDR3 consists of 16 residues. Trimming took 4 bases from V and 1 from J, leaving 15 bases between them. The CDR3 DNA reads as TGTGCCAGCAGCCGTATTCCCGGGACAAGCAATCAGCCCCAGCATTTT. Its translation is CASSRIPGTSNQPQHF.

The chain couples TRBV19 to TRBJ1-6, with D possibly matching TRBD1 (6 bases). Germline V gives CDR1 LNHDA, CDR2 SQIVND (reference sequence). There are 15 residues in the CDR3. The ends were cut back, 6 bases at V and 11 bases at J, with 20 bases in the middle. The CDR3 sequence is CASRTHSQGFAPLHF. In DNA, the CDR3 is TGTGCCAGTAGGACACATTCACAGGGATTTGCACCCCTCCACTTT.

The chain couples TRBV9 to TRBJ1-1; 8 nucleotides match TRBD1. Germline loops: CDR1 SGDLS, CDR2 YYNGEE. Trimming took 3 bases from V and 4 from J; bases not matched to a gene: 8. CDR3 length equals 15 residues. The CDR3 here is CASSATGELGTEAFF. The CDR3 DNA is TGTGCCAGCAGCGCGACAGGGGAGCTCGGCACTGAAGCTTTCTTT.

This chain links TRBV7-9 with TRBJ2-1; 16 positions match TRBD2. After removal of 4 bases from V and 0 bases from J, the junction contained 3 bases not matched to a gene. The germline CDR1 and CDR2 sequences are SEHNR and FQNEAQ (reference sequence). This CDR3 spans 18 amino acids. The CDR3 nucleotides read TGTGCCAGCAGCTCCGGGACTAGCGGGGGGGTCTCCTACAATGAGCAGTTCTTC. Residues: CASSSGTSGGVSYNEQFF. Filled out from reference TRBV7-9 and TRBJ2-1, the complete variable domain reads DTGVSQNPRHKITKRGQNVTFRCDPISEHNRLYWYRQTLGQGPEFLTYFQNEAQLEKSRLLSDRFSAERPKGSFSTLEIQRTEQGDSAMYLCASSSGTSGGVSYNEQFFGPGTRLTVL.

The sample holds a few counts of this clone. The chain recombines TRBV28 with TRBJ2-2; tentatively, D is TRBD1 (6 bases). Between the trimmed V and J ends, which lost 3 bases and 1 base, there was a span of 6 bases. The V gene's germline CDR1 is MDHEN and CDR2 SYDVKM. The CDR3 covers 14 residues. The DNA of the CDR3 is TGTGCCAGCAGTTTGACAGGGAACACCGGGGAGCTGTTTTTT. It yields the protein CASSLTGNTGELFF.

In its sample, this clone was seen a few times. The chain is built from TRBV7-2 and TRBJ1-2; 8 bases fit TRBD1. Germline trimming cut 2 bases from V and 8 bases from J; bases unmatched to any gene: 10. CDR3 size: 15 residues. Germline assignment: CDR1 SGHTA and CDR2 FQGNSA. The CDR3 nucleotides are TGTGCCAGCAGCTTAAGTAGCCAGGGGGCTAGGGGCTACACCTTC. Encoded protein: CASSLSSQGARGYTF.

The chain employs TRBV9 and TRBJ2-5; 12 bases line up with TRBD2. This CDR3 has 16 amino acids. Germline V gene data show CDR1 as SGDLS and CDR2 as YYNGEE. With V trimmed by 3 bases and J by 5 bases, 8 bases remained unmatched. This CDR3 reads CASSASGGVLRETQYF. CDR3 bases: TGTGCCAGCAGCGCTAGCGGGGGGGTTCTTAGGGAGACCCAGTACTTC.

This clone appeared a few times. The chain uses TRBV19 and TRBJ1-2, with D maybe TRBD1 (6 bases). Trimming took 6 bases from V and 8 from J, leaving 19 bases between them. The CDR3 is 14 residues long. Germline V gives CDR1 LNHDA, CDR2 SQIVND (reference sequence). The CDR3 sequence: CASRAGAGLGGYTF. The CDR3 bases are TGTGCCAGTAGGGCGGGGGCGGGCCTCGGCGGCTACACCTTC.

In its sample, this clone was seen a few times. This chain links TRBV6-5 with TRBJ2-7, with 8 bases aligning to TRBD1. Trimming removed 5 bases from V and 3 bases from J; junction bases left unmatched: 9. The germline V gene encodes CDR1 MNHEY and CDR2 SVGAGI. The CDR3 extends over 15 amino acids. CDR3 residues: CASSPSPDRDYEQYV. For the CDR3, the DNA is TGTGCCAGCAGTCCCTCCCCGGACAGGGACTACGAGCAGTACGTC.

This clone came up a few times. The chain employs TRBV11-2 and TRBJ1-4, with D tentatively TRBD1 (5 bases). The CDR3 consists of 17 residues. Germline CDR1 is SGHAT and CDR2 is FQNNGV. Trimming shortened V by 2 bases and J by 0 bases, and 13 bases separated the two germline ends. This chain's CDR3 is CASSLQGSFSTNEKLFF. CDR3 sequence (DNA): TGTGCCAGCAGCTTACAGGGCAGTTTTTCAACTAATGAAAAACTGTTTTTT. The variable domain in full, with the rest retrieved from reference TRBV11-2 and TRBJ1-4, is EAGVAQSPRYKIIEKRQSVAFWCNPISGHATLYWYQQILGQGPKLLIQFQNNGVVDDSQLPKDRFSAERLKGVDSTLKIQPAKLEDSAVYLCASSLQGSFSTNEKLFFGSGTQLSVL.

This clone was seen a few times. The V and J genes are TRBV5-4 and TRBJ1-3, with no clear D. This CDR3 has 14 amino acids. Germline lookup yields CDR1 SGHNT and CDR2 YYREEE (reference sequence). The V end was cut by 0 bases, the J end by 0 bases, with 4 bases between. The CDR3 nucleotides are TGTGCCAGCAGCTTGGCGTCCTCTGGAAACACCATATATTTT. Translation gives CASSLASSGNTIYF.

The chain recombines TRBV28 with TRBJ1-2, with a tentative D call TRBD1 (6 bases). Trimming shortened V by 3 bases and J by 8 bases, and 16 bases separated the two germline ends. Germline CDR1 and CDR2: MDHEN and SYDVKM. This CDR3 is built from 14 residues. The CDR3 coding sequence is TGTGCCAGCAGTTTGGGGTCGGCAGGGGAAGGCTACACCTTC. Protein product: CASSLGSAGEGYTF.

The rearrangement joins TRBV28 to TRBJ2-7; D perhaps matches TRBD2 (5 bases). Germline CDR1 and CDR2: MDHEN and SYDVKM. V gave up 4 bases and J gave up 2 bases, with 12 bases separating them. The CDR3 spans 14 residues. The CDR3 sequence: CASSSGNGPYEQYV. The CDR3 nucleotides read TGTGCCAGCAGTTCGGGAAACGGTCCCTACGAGCAGTACGTC.

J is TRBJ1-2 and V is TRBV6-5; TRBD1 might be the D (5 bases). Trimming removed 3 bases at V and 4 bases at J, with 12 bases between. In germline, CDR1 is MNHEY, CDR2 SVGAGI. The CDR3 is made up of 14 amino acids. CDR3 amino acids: CASSYRQGLYGYTF. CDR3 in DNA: TGTGCCAGCAGTTATCGGCAGGGACTCTATGGCTACACCTTC.

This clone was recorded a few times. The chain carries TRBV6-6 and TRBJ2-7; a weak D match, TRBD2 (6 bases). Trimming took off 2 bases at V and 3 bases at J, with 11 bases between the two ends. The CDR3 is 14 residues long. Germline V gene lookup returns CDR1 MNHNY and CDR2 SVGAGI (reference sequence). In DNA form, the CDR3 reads TGTGCCAGCAGTTACGGGGGGATCCTCTACGAGCAGTACTTC. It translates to CASSYGGILYEQYF.

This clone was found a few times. The CDR3, as DNA: TGTGCCAGTAACGAGCCGGGGATCACTTATACCTTC. Translation gives CASNEPGITYTF. V is TRBV19 and J is TRBJ1-2; D remains unclear. The germline V gene encodes CDR1 LNHDA and CDR2 SQIVND (reference sequence). The CDR3 has 12 residues. The V gene lost 7 bases and the J gene lost 14 bases, with 20 bases spanning the gap.

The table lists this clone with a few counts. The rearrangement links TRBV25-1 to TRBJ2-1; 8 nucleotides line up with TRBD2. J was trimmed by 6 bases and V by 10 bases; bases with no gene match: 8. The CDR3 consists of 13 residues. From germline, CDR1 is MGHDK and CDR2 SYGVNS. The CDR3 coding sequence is TGTGCCACCGGCCGGGGGGGATCCAATGAGCAGTTCTTC. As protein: CATGRGGSNEQFF.

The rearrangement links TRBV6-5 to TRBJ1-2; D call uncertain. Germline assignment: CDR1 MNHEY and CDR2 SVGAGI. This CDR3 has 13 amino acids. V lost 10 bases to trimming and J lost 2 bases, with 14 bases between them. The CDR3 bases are TGTGCCACCCAGGAGGACGGCAACTATGGCTACACCTTC. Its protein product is CATQEDGNYGYTF.

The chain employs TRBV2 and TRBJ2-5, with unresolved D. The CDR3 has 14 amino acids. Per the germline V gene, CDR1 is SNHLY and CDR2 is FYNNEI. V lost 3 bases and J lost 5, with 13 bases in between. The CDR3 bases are TGTGCCAGCAGTGATTCGGTAGGAGTGGAGACCCAGTACTTC. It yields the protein CASSDSVGVETQYF.